The T cell receptor beta chain described here comes from a study of human T cells and chemical hapten exposure. Noted time point: patch test 2, 6 weeks after DPC sensitization. Treatment specified: therapeutic diphenylcyclopropenone sensitization with weekly scalp DPC. This clonotype was seen repeatedly, ten times or more. MiXCR was run by TCRdb on the RACE reads, yielding one entry per CDR3 protein. The table includes about 42,000 distinct CDR3 sequences, about 9.8% detected once. This CDR3 has 15 amino acids. Germline V gene lookup returns CDR1 MNHNS and CDR2 SASEGT. V was clipped by 5 bases and J by 1 base; unmatched bases: 4.

This clonotype was obtained from a woman in her forties with alopecia areata. Some clones in this sample may be carry-over from other donors' samples. The gene calls are TRBV6-1 and TRBJ1-5; 8 bases fit TRBD1. The sample here was whole blood, taken in connection with sensitization to the hapten diphenylcyclopropenone (DPC). In DNA form, the CDR3 reads TGTGCCAGCAGTCAGGGGGCGATCAGCAATCAGCCCCAGCATTTT. Protein product: CASSQGAISNQPQHF.